A single sample is the source of the 20 T cell receptor beta chains below, sequenced in a study of T cells in Graves' hyperthyroidism and ophthalmopathy. TCR beta CDR3 region amplification was performed from RNA transcripts. First-round RT-PCR targeting the TCR CDR3 was performed with the HTBI primer set. Using its own MiXCR run on the multiplex PCR reads, TCRdb lists one record per CDR3 protein. The sample records a few hundred thousand distinct CDR3 sequences, 15% being singletons. Material for sequencing was blood. These receptors were collected from a woman younger than 45 with Graves' hyperthyroidism.

This clonotype was seen once. The rearrangement uses TRBV20-1 and TRBJ2-1; 12 nucleotides agree with TRBD2. This CDR3 is built from 15 residues. V lost 0 bases to trimming and J lost 14 bases; unmatched junction nucleotides: 11. Germline V gene data show CDR1 as DFQATT and CDR2 as SNEGSKA (reference sequence). This CDR3 is CSARDLGLAGAKEFF. The DNA of the CDR3 is TGCAGTGCTAGAGATTTGGGACTAGCGGGCGCCAAGGAGTTCTTC.

The chain recombines TRBV20-1 with TRBJ2-1, with D possibly being TRBD2 (6 bases). Germline CDR1 is DFQATT and CDR2 is SNEGSKA (reference sequence). The ends were cut back, 5 bases at V and 7 bases at J, with 15 bases in the middle. The CDR3 consists of 13 residues. In nucleotides, the CDR3 is TGCAGTGCTTCCTCGGGAGTGAGTAATGAGCAGTTCTTC. Protein product: CSASSGVSNEQFF.

This sequence joins TRBV6-2 or TRBV6-3 and TRBJ2-4; D gene unclear. Deletions cut 8 bases from V and 2 bases from J, with 13 bases between. The V gene's germline CDR1 is MNHEY and CDR2 SVGEGT. The CDR3 totals 14 residues. CDR3 sequence reads: CASSSKGTKNIQYF. The CDR3, as DNA: TGTGCCAGCTCGTCGAAGGGTACCAAAAACATTCAGTACTTC.

This clonotype was seen at least ten times. This chain uses TRBV20-1 with TRBJ2-5; 10 nucleotides match TRBD1. Germline V gene lookup returns CDR1 DFQATT and CDR2 SNEGSKA (reference sequence). This CDR3 is 16 amino acids long. The V segment lost 0 bases and the J segment 1 base; nucleotides outside the gene matches: 5. The DNA for the CDR3 is TGCAGTGCTAGAGATGTGGGACAGGGGTTCCAAGAGACCCAGTACTTC. It translates to CSARDVGQGFQETQYF.

This clonotype came up a few times. V usage is TRBV28 and J usage is TRBJ2-2, with 11 positions matching TRBD2. Germline CDR1 is MDHEN and CDR2 is SYDVKM. This CDR3 contains 16 residues. With V trimmed by 3 bases and J by 4 bases, 4 bases remained unmatched. Here the CDR3 DNA reads TGTGCCAGCAGTTTTAGCGGGAGGGCCGGCACCGGGGAGCTGTTTTTT. Its protein product is CASSFSGRAGTGELFF. Filled out from reference TRBV28 and TRBJ2-2, the complete variable domain reads DVKVTQSSRYLVKRTGEKVFLECVQDMDHENMFWYRQDPGLGLRLIYFSYDVKMKEKGDIPEGYSVSREKKERFSLILESASTNQTSMYLCASSFSGRAGTGELFFGEGSRLTVL.

This clonotype was counted many times. The chain joins TRBV28 to TRBJ2-7, with D perhaps matching TRBD1 or TRBD2 (5 bases each). CDR1 is MDHEN and CDR2 is SYDVKM in the germline V gene. The CDR3 spans 12 residues. The V end was cut by 10 bases, the J end by 6 bases, with 16 bases between. The CDR3 sequence is CATHLTGTEQYF. The CDR3 DNA follows: TGTGCCACACATCTCACGGGGACCGAGCAGTACTTC.

The chain couples TRBV20-1 to TRBJ2-3; 8 bases fit TRBD2. This CDR3 is 13 amino acids long. The germline V gene has CDR1 DFQATT and CDR2 SNEGSKA (reference sequence). V shed 3 bases and J 6 bases; nucleotides not matched to a gene: 5. The CDR3: CSASGRGLDTQYF. The CDR3 coding sequence is TGCAGTGCTAGCGGGAGGGGCTTGGATACGCAGTATTTT.

This clonotype was found many times. At one boundary the junction diverges from the germline segment, which might be a read error. The chain combines TRBV3-1 with TRBJ1-2; a possible D gene is TRBD1 (6 bases). CDR1 is LGHDT, CDR2 YNNKEL, per germline (reference sequence). This CDR3 is built from 13 residues. CDR3 DNA: TGTGCCAGCACCCAAACAGGGTACGGTGGCTACACCTTC. Translation gives CASTQTGYGGYTF.

The rearrangement joins TRBV6-1 to TRBJ1-2; TRBD1 agrees at 12 bases. V dropped 7 bases and J dropped 8; count of bases not matched to a gene: 11. This CDR3 comprises 15 residues. CDR1 MNHNS and CDR2 SASEGT come from the germline V gene. CDR3 in amino acids: CASKIAGQGALGYTF. CDR3 DNA sequence: TGTGCCAGCAAGATTGCGGGACAGGGGGCGCTCGGCTACACCTTC.

This clonotype was detected many times. This chain connects TRBV27 to TRBJ2-3, with TRBD2 matching 12 bases. Germline CDR1 and CDR2: MNHEY and SMNVEV (reference sequence). Trimming cost V 4 bases and J 0 bases; bases outside gene matches: 8. CDR3 size: 18 residues. The CDR3 nucleotides are TGTGCCAGCAGTTCCCGAGGACTAGCGGGACAAAGCACAGATACGCAGTATTTT. This encodes CASSSRGLAGQSTDTQYF.

Ten or more counts support this clonotype. The chain recombines TRBV27 with TRBJ2-1; TRBD1 or TRBD2 may be the D gene (6 bases each). This CDR3 comprises 13 residues. V dropped 5 bases and J dropped 9 bases, with 14 bases sitting between them. Germline CDR1 is MNHEY and CDR2 is SMNVEV (reference sequence). The CDR3 coding sequence is TGTGCCAGCAGTCCCGGACTACAGGGTGAGCAGTTCTTC. Protein: CASSPGLQGEQFF.

J is TRBJ2-7 and V is TRBV5-1; D uncertain. This CDR3 is 14 amino acids long. Germline loops: CDR1 SGHRS, CDR2 YFSETQ. V lost 2 bases, J lost 0 bases, and 9 bases lay in between. The CDR3 DNA follows: TGCGCCAGCAGCTTCAACACGTTCTCCTACGAGCAGTACTTC. This sequence encodes CASSFNTFSYEQYF.

The table lists this clonotype with many counts. The V and J genes are TRBV2 and TRBJ2-1; 9 bases are a match to TRBD2. The CDR3 spans 15 residues. The trim removed 3 bases at V and 7 bases at J, leaving 7 bases unmatched. Per the germline V gene, CDR1 is SNHLY and CDR2 is FYNNEI. The CDR3 region is CASSDSGSLSNEQFF. CDR3 coding DNA: TGTGCCAGCAGTGATAGCGGGAGTTTATCAAATGAGCAGTTCTTC.

This clonotype was observed at least ten times. The chain combines TRBV27 with TRBJ2-7; TRBD2 aligns across 7 bases. Germline values: CDR1 MNHEY, CDR2 SMNVEV (reference sequence). The CDR3 runs to 14 residues. The V and J ends lost 6 bases and 2 bases, in that order; junction bases with no gene match: 7. The CDR3, as DNA: TGTGCCAGCAGACCGCTAGCGGCTCCCTACGAGCAGTACTTC. Translated, it gives CASRPLAAPYEQYF.

The rearrangement joins TRBV6-2 or TRBV6-3 to TRBJ2-6; D gene ambiguous. Trimming removed 7 bases from V and 4 bases from J, with 5 bases in between. The CDR3 spans 12 residues. Germline-derived CDR1 and CDR2 are MNHEY and SVGEGT. CDR3 residues: CASTIGANVLTF. The DNA of the CDR3 is TGTGCCAGCACTATCGGGGCCAACGTCCTGACTTTC.

This clonotype was found many times. The chain joins TRBV2 to TRBJ2-1, with 8 positions matching TRBD2. The CDR3 extends over 16 amino acids. Germline assignment: CDR1 SNHLY and CDR2 FYNNEI. The ends lost 6 bases at V and 6 bases at J; junction bases unmatched: 13. CDR3 bases: TGTGCCAGCAGGCCGGGGGAAGCGGGAGCTTTCAATGAGCAGTTCTTC. This gives the protein CASRPGEAGAFNEQFF.

This clonotype has a count of ten or more. The chain links TRBV28 to TRBJ2-5; 13 nucleotides align to TRBD2. The CDR3 consists of 16 residues. CDR1 is MDHEN and CDR2 is SYDVKM in the germline V gene. V lost 3 bases, J lost 5 bases, and 6 bases stayed unmatched. CDR3 region: CASSLRTSGSLETQYF. CDR3 bases: TGTGCCAGCAGTTTGCGGACTAGCGGGAGTCTGGAGACCCAGTACTTC.

This clonotype was seen repeatedly, ten times or more. The rearrangement uses TRBV11-2 and TRBJ2-5, with D perhaps matching TRBD1 or TRBD2 (6 bases each). This CDR3 comprises 16 residues. V was shortened by 5 bases and J by 5 bases, with 21 bases between the two germline ends. Germline CDR1 and CDR2: SGHAT and FQNNGV. CDR3 sequence reads: CASSLGGRGSGETQYF. CDR3 bases: TGTGCCAGCAGCCTTGGGGGCCGAGGGAGCGGGGAGACCCAGTACTTC.

The sample holds many counts of this clonotype. This chain joins TRBV28 and TRBJ2-1; 11 nucleotides line up with TRBD1. The CDR3 is made up of 15 amino acids. Germline loops: CDR1 MDHEN, CDR2 SYDVKM. Trimming at V came to 7 bases and at J to 8 bases, leaving 10 bases not matched to a gene. The CDR3 loop reads CASMRRGTGGYEQFF. The DNA for the CDR3 is TGTGCCAGCATGAGACGGGGGACAGGGGGTTATGAGCAGTTCTTC.

This chain connects TRBV6-9 to TRBJ2-5; 11 bases align to TRBD2. The V segment lost 4 bases and the J segment 5 bases; nucleotides outside the gene matches: 9. Germline-derived CDR1 and CDR2 are MNHGY and SVAAGI. The CDR3 loop spans 16 amino acids. The CDR3 DNA sequence: TGTGCCAGCAGTTTGCTGACTAGCGGGGTACGGGAGACCCAGTACTTC. Its protein product is CASSLLTSGVRETQYF.